This T cell receptor (beta chain) was captured by sequencing in a study of T cell responses to AZD1222 COVID-19 vaccine. Of note for this clone: Its matching antigen is unknown.

Regarding the study as a whole: At 160-218 and 743-854, vaccine-associated CD4 TCRs were dominant, and they spanned spike.

Only in-frame clones appear in the TCRdb table, and some are missing; sequencing was by immunoSEQ multiplex PCR. The sample holds about 170,000 clones; around 90% are singletons and the top ten take 1.6%. Sample: peripheral blood, taken on day 0 of AZD1222 vaccination. This TCR was sampled from an adult in good health.

The CDR3 loop reads CASSLVRTIYNEQFF. In nucleotides, the CDR3 is TGTGCCAGCAGCTTAGTTCGGACGATCTACAATGAGCAGTTCTTC. V and J are TRBV11-2 and TRBJ2-1; no clear D gene. CDR1 SGHAT and CDR2 FQNNGV come from the germline V gene. The CDR3 is made up of 15 amino acids. V shed 1 base and J shed 3 bases, with 10 bases lying between them.